Shown below are 20 T cell receptor beta chains from a single sample sequenced in a study of blood T cell repertoires in COVID-19. Repertoires were generated with immunoSEQ multiplex PCR, while TCRdb's copy carries only in-frame clones and drops some. Among about 170,000 clones listed, approximately 87% were seen once. Material for sequencing was PBMCs or T cells enriched from blood (not recorded which). The receptors were sampled from a woman in her forties or fifties who had recovered from COVID-19.

The chain couples TRBV19 to TRBJ2-3; D perhaps matches TRBD1 (5 bases). The germline CDR1 and CDR2 sequences are LNHDA and SQIVND (reference sequence). Deletions cut 6 bases from V and 3 bases from J, with 16 bases between. This CDR3 is built from 15 residues. The CDR3, as DNA: TGTGCCAGTAGCAGTGGGGCAGGGAAGACAGATACGCAGTATTTT. Translation gives CASSSGAGKTDTQYF.

The chain uses TRBV11-2 and TRBJ2-5; 9 nucleotides align to TRBD2. This CDR3 spans 15 amino acids. CDR1 and CDR2 from the germline V gene are SGHAT and FQNNGV. Losses at the gene ends were 5 bases for V and 5 bases for J; bases not matched to a gene: 9. Here the CDR3 DNA reads TGTGCCAGCAGCCGGCGAGCTAGCGGGAAGGAGACCCAGTACTTC. It translates to CASSRRASGKETQYF.

In its sample, this clone was seen once. The chain joins TRBV7-9 to TRBJ1-2; 7 nucleotides line up with TRBD1. The V gene end was trimmed by 6 bases and the J gene end by 2 bases; junction bases not matched to a gene: 6. The CDR3 totals 14 residues. Germline-derived CDR1 and CDR2 are SEHNR and FQNEAQ (reference sequence). In nucleotides, the CDR3 is TGTGCCAGCAGTCCCGGGACAGTGAACTATGGCTACACCTTC. Translated, it gives CASSPGTVNYGYTF.

The chain carries TRBV2 and TRBJ1-4; D not resolved. The CDR3 length is 15 residues. V was clipped by 5 bases and J by 4 bases, with 14 bases between them. The V gene's germline CDR1 is SNHLY and CDR2 FYNNEI. The CDR3 DNA follows: TGTGCCAGCAGTTTAGACTCCTTTGGTAATGAAAAACTGTTTTTT. Translation gives CASSLDSFGNEKLFF. The full variable domain, with the rest looked up from reference TRBV2 and TRBJ1-4, is EPEVTQTPSHQVTQMGQEVILRCVPISNHLYFYWYRQILGQKVEFLVSFYNNEISEKSEIFDDQFSVERPDGSNFTLKIRSTKLEDSAMYFCASSLDSFGNEKLFFGSGTQLSVL.

The chain uses TRBV2 and TRBJ1-2, with D tentatively TRBD1 (6 bases). Germline values: CDR1 SNHLY, CDR2 FYNNEI. V lost 9 bases and J 0 bases, leaving 14 bases between the germline ends. This CDR3 is 14 amino acids long. The CDR3 here is CARERGGANYGYTF. Written as DNA, the CDR3 is TGTGCCAGAGAAAGGGGGGGTGCTAACTATGGCTACACCTTC.

The V and J genes are TRBV30 and TRBJ2-7; TRBD2 matches 7 bases. The V segment lost 3 bases and the J segment 2 bases; nucleotides outside the gene matches: 4. The V gene's germline CDR1 is GTSNPN and CDR2 SVGIG (reference sequence). The CDR3 runs to 13 residues. The CDR3 DNA sequence: TGTGCCTGGAGGGCCGCGGGGGCCTACGAGCAGTACGTC. It specifies CAWRAAGAYEQYV.

The rearrangement joins TRBV5-8 to TRBJ2-3; D gene unclear. Trimming shortened V by 3 bases and J by 6 bases, and 14 bases separated the two germline ends. The CDR3 runs to 14 residues. Germline-derived CDR1 and CDR2 are SGHTS and YDEGEE. CDR3 sequence: CASSYDLPRDTQYF. The CDR3 DNA reads TGTGCCAGCAGCTACGACCTACCGCGGGATACGCAGTATTTT.

CDR3 region: CASSLVERGYTF. The CDR3 coding sequence is TGTGCCAGCAGCTTAGTGGAGAGGGGCTACACCTTC. The rearrangement links TRBV11-2 to TRBJ1-2; no clear D gene. The CDR3 loop spans 12 amino acids. Trimming shortened V by 1 base and J by 8 bases, and 8 bases separated the two germline ends. CDR1 and CDR2 (germline): SGHAT, FQNNGV.

The chain employs TRBV7-2 and TRBJ1-2, with 8 bases aligning to TRBD1. Germline V gives CDR1 SGHTA, CDR2 FQGNSA. The CDR3 length is 14 residues. Trimming at V came to 5 bases and at J to 7 bases, leaving 9 bases not matched to a gene. The CDR3 protein is CASSPRKTGVGYTF. In nucleotides, the CDR3 is TGTGCCAGCAGCCCAAGGAAGACAGGGGTTGGCTACACCTTC.

V gene TRBV6-1 combines with J gene TRBJ2-2, with 7 bases lining up with TRBD1. The CDR3 runs 15 residues. Per the germline V gene, CDR1 is MNHNS and CDR2 is SASEGT. The V segment lost 2 bases and the J segment 9 bases; nucleotides outside the gene matches: 9. The CDR3 DNA sequence: TGTGCCAGCAGTGAAATAGGGGGCGCGTCTAGGGAGCTGTTTTTT. Protein sequence: CASSEIGGASRELFF.

The chain uses TRBV6-5 and TRBJ1-1; TRBD1 aligns across 8 bases. With V trimmed by 7 bases and J by 0 bases, 4 bases remained unmatched. Germline V lookup: CDR1 MNHEY, CDR2 SVGAGI. The CDR3 is 14 residues long. The CDR3 DNA follows: TGTGCCAGCACAGGGGGCTCGTTGAACACTGAAGCTTTCTTT. Translating gives CASTGGSLNTEAFF.

The genes are TRBV6-2 or TRBV6-3 and TRBJ2-7; 8 nucleotides match TRBD1. CDR3 size: 13 residues. Looked up from germline, CDR1 is MNHEY and CDR2 is SVGEGT. Losses at the gene ends were 4 bases for V and 6 bases for J; bases not matched to a gene: 5. In nucleotides, the CDR3 is TGTGCCAGCAGTTCCGACAGGGGAGGCGAGCAGTACGTC. It is translated as CASSSDRGGEQYV.

The rearrangement joins TRBV18 to TRBJ2-3; 7 bases fit TRBD1. V shed 4 bases and J 6 bases; nucleotides not matched to a gene: 13. Germline lookup yields CDR1 KGHSH and CDR2 LQKENI. The CDR3 totals 16 residues. CDR3 DNA: TGTGCCAGCTCACAAGGGACAGCCGCGGGTGGTGATACGCAGTATTTT. Translated: CASSQGTAAGGDTQYF.

The V call is TRBV9, the J call TRBJ2-6; D uncertain. The CDR3 consists of 15 residues. Germline assignment: CDR1 SGDLS and CDR2 YYNGEE. V lost 4 bases and J lost 0, with 8 bases in between. CDR3 protein: CASSNSVSGANVLTF. The CDR3 region has the DNA TGTGCCAGCAGCAACAGTGTCTCTGGGGCCAACGTCCTGACTTTC.

The chain is built from TRBV28 and TRBJ2-1; D is possibly TRBD1 (6 bases). Germline CDR1 reads MDHEN; CDR2 reads SYDVKM. This CDR3 contains 15 residues. Trimming left V 6 bases short and J 14 bases short, with 26 bases between. CDR3 sequence (DNA): TGTGCCAGCAGGCCAGGGGCTACCGGGACCCCAAACGAGTTCTTC. It yields the protein CASRPGATGTPNEFF.

This clone came up once. This chain uses TRBV5-4 with TRBJ2-5, with 13 positions matching TRBD2. Trimming took 4 bases from V and 4 from J; bases not matched to a gene: 7. The CDR3 loop spans 16 amino acids. The germline V gene encodes CDR1 SGHNT and CDR2 YYREEE (reference sequence). The CDR3 reads CASSLGLAGEGETQYF. CDR3 sequence (DNA): TGTGCCAGCAGCCTAGGACTAGCGGGAGAGGGAGAGACCCAGTACTTC.

The V gene is TRBV10-3, the J gene TRBJ1-1; a possible D gene is TRBD1 (5 bases). The germline gives CDR1 ENHRY, CDR2 SYGVKD. The CDR3 consists of 15 residues. Trimming left V 4 bases short and J 0 bases short, with 12 bases between. The CDR3 here is CAISAQGMMNTEAFF. The CDR3 DNA reads TGTGCCATCAGTGCTCAGGGAATGATGAACACTGAAGCTTTCTTT.

The chain couples TRBV29-1 to TRBJ2-1; D gene unclear. In germline, CDR1 is SQVTM, CDR2 ANQGSEA. The CDR3 loop spans 12 amino acids. The V end was cut by 7 bases, the J end by 8 bases, with 15 bases between. This chain's CDR3 is CSAQPGSHEQFF. Written as DNA, the CDR3 is TGCAGCGCACAGCCAGGCAGCCATGAGCAGTTCTTC.

The chain links TRBV7-9 to TRBJ1-1, with no clear D. Trimming took off 3 bases at V and 11 bases at J, with 13 bases between the two ends. Germline V gene data show CDR1 as SEHNR and CDR2 as FQNEAQ (reference sequence). The CDR3 covers 12 residues. CDR3 DNA: TGTGCCAGCAGCTTTGGGCAGTTCCAGGCTTTCTTT. Its protein is CASSFGQFQAFF.

The V gene is TRBV5-1, the J gene TRBJ1-6, with D hard to call. CDR1 is SGHRS and CDR2 is YFSETQ in the germline V gene. V gave up 4 bases and J gave up 9 bases, with 14 bases separating them. The length of the CDR3 is 14 residues. The CDR3 reads CASSTGIEGSPLHF. For the CDR3, the DNA is TGCGCCAGCAGCACCGGGATTGAAGGTTCACCCCTCCACTTT.